The rows below give T cell receptor beta chains drawn from one sample of a study of blood T cells in healthy people across ages. TCRdb ran MiXCR on the 5' RACE reads and lists one entry per CDR3 protein. In the table there are around 500,000 distinct CDR3 sequences, about 27% of which are singletons. This sample was shared with a second study, whose subject was T cells of mothers and their children.

Sequencing was carried out using blood. These receptors originate from a boy between 2 and 10 years old in good health. CDR3s include the opening cysteine and the closing phenylalanine or tryptophan. D genes are given only for firm matches. Clone size, where shown, is once, few, many, or a class for clones that have expanded.

v_call: TRBV3-1
d_call: -
j_call: TRBJ2-7
clone_size: -
cdr3_aa: CASSPGNRDEQYF
cdr3_nt: TGTGCCAGCAGCCCAGGAAATCGGGACGAGCAGTACTTC

v_call: TRBV10-3
d_call: -
j_call: TRBJ1-1
clone_size: few
cdr3_aa: CAISAERAEAFF
cdr3_nt: TGTGCCATCAGTGCCGAAAGAGCTGAAGCTTTCTTT

v_call: TRBV4-2
d_call: -
j_call: TRBJ1-4
clone_size: -
cdr3_aa: CASSQRSGGAGNEKLFF
cdr3_nt: TGTGCCAGCAGTCAACGATCTGGGGGGGCTGGAAATGAAAAACTGTTTTTT

v_call: TRBV5-5
d_call: TRBD1
j_call: TRBJ2-7
clone_size: -
cdr3_aa: CASSLEGTGSPRNF
cdr3_nt: TGTGCCAGCAGCTTGGAGGGGACAGGTTCTCCACGAAACTTC

v_call: TRBV4-3
d_call: TRBD1
j_call: TRBJ2-2
clone_size: few
cdr3_aa: CASSQVYRGPGELFF
cdr3_nt: TGCGCCAGCAGCCAAGTATACAGGGGGCCCGGGGAGCTGTTTTTT

v_call: TRBV6-6
d_call: TRBD1
j_call: TRBJ1-3
clone_size: -
cdr3_aa: CASSYGTGVSGNTIYF
cdr3_nt: TGTGCCAGCAGTTACGGGACAGGGGTCTCTGGAAACACCATATATTTT

v_call: TRBV27
d_call: -
j_call: TRBJ1-2
clone_size: -
cdr3_aa: CASTPGRGFGGYTF
cdr3_nt: TGTGCCAGCACCCCTGGGCGGGGCTTTGGTGGCTACACCTTC

v_call: TRBV5-1
d_call: -
j_call: TRBJ2-7
clone_size: -
cdr3_aa: CASSLGAGDGYEQYF
cdr3_nt: TGCGCCAGCAGCTTGGGAGCAGGTGATGGATACGAGCAGTACTTC

v_call: TRBV6-5
d_call: TRBD2
j_call: TRBJ2-4
clone_size: -
cdr3_aa: CASSKTGGGNIQYF
cdr3_nt: TGTGCCAGCAGCAAGACGGGGGGTGGAAACATTCAGTACTTC

v_call: TRBV5-1
d_call: TRBD2
j_call: TRBJ2-2
clone_size: few
cdr3_aa: CASGGGPENTGELFF
cdr3_nt: TGCGCCAGCGGCGGGGGGCCCGAGAACACCGGGGAGCTGTTTTTT

v_call: TRBV20-1
d_call: -
j_call: TRBJ2-7
clone_size: few
cdr3_aa: CSARGPSVYYEQYF
cdr3_nt: TGCAGTGCTAGAGGTCCTAGCGTATACTACGAGCAGTACTTC

v_call: TRBV7-3
d_call: TRBD2
j_call: TRBJ2-3
clone_size: few
cdr3_aa: CASSLTPPLAGRTDTQYF
cdr3_nt: TGTGCCAGCAGCTTAACGCCCCCACTAGCGGGGCGCACAGATACGCAGTATTTT

v_call: TRBV7-3
d_call: -
j_call: TRBJ2-1
clone_size: few
cdr3_aa: CASRPATDAYNEQFF
cdr3_nt: TGTGCCAGCCGCCCCGCAACGGACGCCTACAATGAGCAGTTCTTC

v_call: TRBV11-2
d_call: TRBD2
j_call: TRBJ2-3
clone_size: few
cdr3_aa: CASSFSRGVDTQYF
cdr3_nt: TGTGCCAGCAGCTTTTCCCGGGGGGTAGATACGCAGTATTTT

v_call: TRBV12-3/TRBV12-4
d_call: TRBD2
j_call: TRBJ2-5
clone_size: -
cdr3_aa: CASSYSGTSGPSQETQYF
cdr3_nt: TGTGCCAGCAGTTATAGCGGGACTAGCGGGCCTTCTCAAGAGACCCAGTACTTC

v_call: TRBV6-1
d_call: -
j_call: TRBJ1-4
clone_size: -
cdr3_aa: CASSENGLLNEKLFF
cdr3_nt: TGTGCCAGCAGTGAAAACGGGTTGCTCAATGAAAAACTGTTTTTT

v_call: TRBV19
d_call: TRBD2
j_call: TRBJ2-1
clone_size: few
cdr3_aa: CASSLFETSGNNEQFF
cdr3_nt: TGTGCCAGTAGTCTATTCGAGACTAGCGGGAACAATGAGCAGTTCTTC

v_call: TRBV5-1
d_call: TRBD1
j_call: TRBJ1-4
clone_size: -
cdr3_aa: CASSSQGQRNEKLFF
cdr3_nt: TGCGCCAGCAGCAGCCAGGGACAGCGAAATGAAAAACTGTTTTTT

v_call: TRBV5-1
d_call: TRBD2
j_call: TRBJ2-1
clone_size: many
cdr3_aa: CASSLGLVFYNEQFF
cdr3_nt: TGCGCCAGCAGCTTAGGACTAGTGTTCTACAATGAGCAGTTCTTC

v_call: TRBV5-6
d_call: -
j_call: TRBJ2-7
clone_size: few
cdr3_aa: CASSLDPSEQYF
cdr3_nt: TGTGCCAGCAGCTTGGATCCATCCGAGCAGTACTTC

v_call: TRBV20-1
d_call: -
j_call: TRBJ1-4
clone_size: few
cdr3_aa: CSASGPTNEKLFF
cdr3_nt: TGCAGTGCTAGTGGGCCAACTAATGAAAAACTGTTTTTT

v_call: TRBV5-1
d_call: -
j_call: TRBJ1-4
clone_size: few
cdr3_aa: CASSGGDANEKLFF
cdr3_nt: TGCGCCAGCAGCGGAGGGGACGCGAATGAAAAACTGTTTTTT

v_call: TRBV5-4
d_call: -
j_call: TRBJ2-1
clone_size: few
cdr3_aa: CASSRGNGVSYNEQFF
cdr3_nt: TGTGCCAGCAGCCGGGGGAATGGGGTCTCCTACAATGAGCAGTTCTTC

v_call: TRBV11-2
d_call: -
j_call: TRBJ2-1
clone_size: few
cdr3_aa: CASSLGPQGLFGNEQFF
cdr3_nt: TGTGCCAGCAGCTTGGGGCCGCAGGGCCTATTTGGGAATGAGCAGTTCTTC

v_call: TRBV29-1
d_call: -
j_call: TRBJ2-4
clone_size: few
cdr3_aa: CSAAGEGAKNIQYF
cdr3_nt: TGCAGCGCAGCCGGAGAAGGAGCCAAAAACATTCAGTACTTC

v_call: TRBV2
d_call: TRBD1
j_call: TRBJ1-3
clone_size: -
cdr3_aa: CASSGQGASGNTIYF
cdr3_nt: TGTGCCAGCAGTGGACAGGGGGCATCTGGAAACACCATATATTTT

v_call: TRBV3-1
d_call: -
j_call: TRBJ2-3
clone_size: -
cdr3_aa: CASSQLAGTDTQYF
cdr3_nt: TGTGCCAGCAGCCAACTCGCGGGAACAGATACGCAGTATTTT

v_call: TRBV12-3/TRBV12-4
d_call: -
j_call: TRBJ1-2
clone_size: -
cdr3_aa: CASLKGGYGYTF
cdr3_nt: TGTGCCAGCCTCAAGGGGGGGTATGGCTACACCTTC

v_call: TRBV25-1
d_call: -
j_call: TRBJ1-1
clone_size: -
cdr3_aa: CASSGLRGWTEAFF
cdr3_nt: TGTGCCAGCAGTGGCCTCAGGGGATGGACTGAAGCTTTCTTT

v_call: TRBV20-1
d_call: -
j_call: TRBJ2-7
clone_size: -
cdr3_aa: CSARGAGAAGEQYF
cdr3_nt: TGCAGTGCTAGAGGGGCAGGGGCGGCAGGTGAGCAGTACTTC

v_call: TRBV6-1
d_call: TRBD2
j_call: TRBJ2-3
clone_size: few
cdr3_aa: CASSPLAGALVGTDTQYF
cdr3_nt: TGTGCCAGCAGTCCACTAGCGGGGGCTCTCGTTGGCACAGATACGCAGTATTTT

v_call: TRBV11-2
d_call: -
j_call: TRBJ2-5
clone_size: -
cdr3_aa: CASSRSVKETQYF
cdr3_nt: TGTGCCAGCAGTAGGAGCGTAAAAGAGACCCAGTACTTC

v_call: TRBV7-2
d_call: -
j_call: TRBJ2-4
clone_size: -
cdr3_aa: CASSSSAGSIQYF
cdr3_nt: TGTGCCAGCAGCTCGTCGGCCGGTAGCATTCAGTACTTC

v_call: TRBV28
d_call: TRBD1
j_call: TRBJ2-7
clone_size: -
cdr3_aa: CASSGGQGGSYEQYF
cdr3_nt: TGTGCCAGCAGTGGCGGACAGGGAGGATCCTACGAGCAGTACTTC

v_call: TRBV6-1
d_call: TRBD2
j_call: TRBJ2-7
clone_size: -
cdr3_aa: CASTLAARQAYEQYF
cdr3_nt: TGTGCCAGTACACTAGCGGCGAGGCAAGCCTACGAGCAGTACTTC

v_call: TRBV5-1
d_call: -
j_call: TRBJ2-1
clone_size: -
cdr3_aa: CASSLARVRYNEQFF
cdr3_nt: TGCGCCAGCAGCTTGGCCCGGGTTAGGTACAATGAGCAGTTCTTC

v_call: TRBV15
d_call: -
j_call: TRBJ2-3
clone_size: -
cdr3_aa: CATSRGQGFHSDTQYF
cdr3_nt: TGTGCCACCAGCAGGGGACAAGGGTTTCATAGCGATACGCAGTATTTT

v_call: TRBV7-2
d_call: -
j_call: TRBJ1-1
clone_size: few
cdr3_aa: CASGKNEAFF
cdr3_nt: TGTGCCAGCGGGAAAAATGAAGCTTTCTTT

v_call: TRBV27
d_call: -
j_call: TRBJ2-7
clone_size: few
cdr3_aa: CASSLSVANEQYF
cdr3_nt: TGTGCCAGCAGTTTATCGGTGGCAAACGAGCAGTACTTC

v_call: TRBV20-1
d_call: TRBD2
j_call: TRBJ2-5
clone_size: few
cdr3_aa: CSAMTSGVETQYF
cdr3_nt: TGCAGTGCTATGACTAGCGGAGTAGAGACCCAGTACTTC

v_call: TRBV7-9
d_call: -
j_call: TRBJ1-3
clone_size: once
cdr3_aa: CASSLDGGGNTIYF
cdr3_nt: TGTGCCAGCAGCTTAGACGGAGGTGGAAACACCATATATTTT

v_call: TRBV14
d_call: -
j_call: TRBJ2-1
clone_size: -
cdr3_aa: CASRGLGAYNEQFF
cdr3_nt: TGTGCCAGCAGGGGGTTAGGGGCCTACAATGAGCAGTTCTTC

v_call: TRBV7-9
d_call: -
j_call: TRBJ1-5
clone_size: -
cdr3_aa: CASSLNNQPQHF
cdr3_nt: TGTGCCAGCAGCTTAAACAATCAGCCCCAGCATTTT

v_call: TRBV6-6
d_call: -
j_call: TRBJ2-4
clone_size: many
cdr3_aa: CASSYPQGVKNIQYF
cdr3_nt: TGTGCCAGCAGTTACCCCCAGGGAGTCAAAAACATTCAGTACTTC

v_call: TRBV29-1
d_call: -
j_call: TRBJ2-7
clone_size: few
cdr3_aa: CSVESGQLYEQYF
cdr3_nt: TGCAGCGTTGAATCCGGACAGCTATACGAGCAGTACTTC

v_call: TRBV7-2
d_call: TRBD2
j_call: TRBJ2-1
clone_size: -
cdr3_aa: CASSLGRGVNEQFF
cdr3_nt: TGTGCCAGCAGCTTAGGGCGGGGGGTTAATGAGCAGTTCTTC

v_call: TRBV7-9
d_call: -
j_call: TRBJ2-7
clone_size: few
cdr3_aa: CASSSMAYEQYF
cdr3_nt: TGTGCCAGCAGCTCCATGGCCTACGAGCAGTACTTC

v_call: TRBV28
d_call: TRBD1
j_call: TRBJ2-1
clone_size: -
cdr3_aa: CASSLLIGGSYNEQFF
cdr3_nt: TGTGCCAGCAGTTTATTGATAGGGGGCAGCTACAATGAGCAGTTCTTC

v_call: TRBV4-2
d_call: -
j_call: TRBJ2-5
clone_size: -
cdr3_aa: CVSSQDSGETQYF
cdr3_nt: TGTGTCAGCAGCCAAGATTCAGGCGAGACCCAGTACTTC

v_call: TRBV14
d_call: -
j_call: TRBJ2-1
clone_size: -
cdr3_aa: CASRKEGSPFQFF
cdr3_nt: TGTGCCAGCAGAAAAGAGGGATCACCGTTTCAGTTCTTC

v_call: TRBV7-2
d_call: TRBD1
j_call: TRBJ1-4
clone_size: -
cdr3_aa: CASSSGQGGEKLFF
cdr3_nt: TGTGCCAGCAGCTCGGGACAGGGGGGCGAAAAACTGTTTTTT

v_call: TRBV12-3/TRBV12-4
d_call: -
j_call: TRBJ1-2
clone_size: -
cdr3_aa: CASSSLLQGVDYGYTF
cdr3_nt: TGTGCCAGCAGTTCCCTACTCCAGGGCGTGGACTATGGCTACACCTTC

v_call: TRBV13
d_call: TRBD2
j_call: TRBJ2-1
clone_size: -
cdr3_aa: CASSLDSGRSYNEQFF
cdr3_nt: TGTGCCAGCAGCTTAGATAGCGGGAGGTCCTACAATGAGCAGTTCTTC

v_call: TRBV19
d_call: -
j_call: TRBJ1-1
clone_size: -
cdr3_aa: CASSSRGRTMHTEAFF
cdr3_nt: TGTGCCAGTAGCTCCCGGGGGAGGACCATGCACACTGAAGCTTTCTTT

v_call: TRBV19
d_call: TRBD1
j_call: TRBJ1-1
clone_size: many
cdr3_aa: CASSTGGGGTEAFF
cdr3_nt: TGTGCCAGTAGTACCGGAGGGGGCGGGACTGAAGCTTTCTTT

v_call: TRBV5-1
d_call: -
j_call: TRBJ2-3
clone_size: -
cdr3_aa: CASSLWDNTDTQYF
cdr3_nt: TGCGCCAGCAGCCTTTGGGACAACACAGATACGCAGTATTTT

v_call: TRBV19
d_call: -
j_call: TRBJ1-4
clone_size: few
cdr3_aa: CASTATATNEKLFF
cdr3_nt: TGTGCCAGTACCGCGACAGCAACTAATGAAAAACTGTTTTTT

v_call: TRBV7-9
d_call: TRBD2
j_call: TRBJ2-7
clone_size: -
cdr3_aa: CASSLVVSSGAKQYF
cdr3_nt: TGTGCCAGCAGCTTAGTGGTGTCTAGCGGGGCGAAGCAGTACTTC

v_call: TRBV4-1
d_call: TRBD2
j_call: TRBJ2-2
clone_size: -
cdr3_aa: CASSQVRGALTGELFF
cdr3_nt: TGCGCCAGCAGCCAAGTGCGGGGGGCTCTCACCGGGGAGCTGTTTTTT